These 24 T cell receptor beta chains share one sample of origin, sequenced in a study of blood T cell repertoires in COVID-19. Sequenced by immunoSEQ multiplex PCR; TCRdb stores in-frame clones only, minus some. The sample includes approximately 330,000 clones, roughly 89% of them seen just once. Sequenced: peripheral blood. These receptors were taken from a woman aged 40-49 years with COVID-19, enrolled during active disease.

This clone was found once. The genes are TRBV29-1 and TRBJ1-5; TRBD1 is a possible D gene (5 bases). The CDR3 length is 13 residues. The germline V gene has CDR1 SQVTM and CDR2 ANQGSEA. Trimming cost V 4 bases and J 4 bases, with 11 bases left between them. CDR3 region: CSVVVSGNQPQHF. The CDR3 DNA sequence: TGCAGCGTTGTCGTCTCAGGGAATCAGCCCCAGCATTTT.

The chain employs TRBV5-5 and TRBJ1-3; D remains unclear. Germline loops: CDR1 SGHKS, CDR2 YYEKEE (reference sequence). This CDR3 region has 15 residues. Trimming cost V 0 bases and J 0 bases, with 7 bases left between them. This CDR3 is CASSLAGSSGNTIYF. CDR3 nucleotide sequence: TGTGCCAGCAGCTTGGCCGGGAGCTCTGGAAACACCATATATTTT.

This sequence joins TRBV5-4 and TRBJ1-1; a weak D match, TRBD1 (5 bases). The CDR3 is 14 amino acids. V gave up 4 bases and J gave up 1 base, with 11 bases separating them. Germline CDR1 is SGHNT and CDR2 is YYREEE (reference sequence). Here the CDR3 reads CASSPGRGNTEAFF. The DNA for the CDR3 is TGTGCCAGCAGCCCTGGTAGGGGGAACACTGAAGCTTTCTTT.

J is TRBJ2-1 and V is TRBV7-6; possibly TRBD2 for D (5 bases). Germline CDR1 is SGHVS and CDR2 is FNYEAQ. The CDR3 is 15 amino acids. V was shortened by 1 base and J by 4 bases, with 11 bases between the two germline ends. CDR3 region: CASSLGSGTYNEQFF. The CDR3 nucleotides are TGTGCCAGCAGCTTAGGGTCGGGAACATACAATGAGCAGTTCTTC. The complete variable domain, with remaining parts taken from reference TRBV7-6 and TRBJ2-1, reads GAGVSQSPRYKVTKRGQDVALRCDPISGHVSLYWYRQALGQGPEFLTYFNYEAQQDKSGLPNDRFSAERPEGSISTLTIQRTEQRDSAMYRCASSLGSGTYNEQFFGPGTRLTVL.

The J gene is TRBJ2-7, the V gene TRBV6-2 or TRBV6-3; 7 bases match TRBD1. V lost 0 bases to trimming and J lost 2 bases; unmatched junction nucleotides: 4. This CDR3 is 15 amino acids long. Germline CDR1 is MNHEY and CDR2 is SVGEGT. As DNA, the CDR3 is TGTGCCAGCAGTTACTCGGGCAGGGGGACCTACGAGCAGTACTTC. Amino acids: CASSYSGRGTYEQYF.

CDR3 amino acids: CASTRQGEGYGYTF. In DNA, the CDR3 is TGTGCCAGCACCCGACAGGGGGAGGGCTATGGCTACACCTTC. V gene TRBV2 combines with J gene TRBJ1-2, with TRBD1 identical over 9 bases. Germline V gene data show CDR1 as SNHLY and CDR2 as FYNNEI. V shed 7 bases and J 4 bases; nucleotides not matched to a gene: 7. This CDR3 region has 14 residues.

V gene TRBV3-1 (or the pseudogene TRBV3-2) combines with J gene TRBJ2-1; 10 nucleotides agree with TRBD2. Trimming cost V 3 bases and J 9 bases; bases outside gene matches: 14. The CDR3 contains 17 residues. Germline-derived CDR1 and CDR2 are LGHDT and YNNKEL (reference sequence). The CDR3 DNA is TGTGCCAGCAGCCATATGTGGGCTAGCGGGGGTTTGGGTGAGCAGTTCTTC. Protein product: CASSHMWASGGLGEQFF.

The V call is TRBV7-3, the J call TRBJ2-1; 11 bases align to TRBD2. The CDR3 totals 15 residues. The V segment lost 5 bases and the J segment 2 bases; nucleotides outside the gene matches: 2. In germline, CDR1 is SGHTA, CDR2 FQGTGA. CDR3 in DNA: TGTGCCAGCAGCCAGACTAGCGGGGCCTACAATGAGCAGTTCTTC. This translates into CASSQTSGAYNEQFF.

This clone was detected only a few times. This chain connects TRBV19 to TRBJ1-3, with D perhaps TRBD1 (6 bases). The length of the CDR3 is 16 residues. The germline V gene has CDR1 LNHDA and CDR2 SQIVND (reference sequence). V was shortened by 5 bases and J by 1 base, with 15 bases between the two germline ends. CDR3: CASSPWDIISGNTIYF. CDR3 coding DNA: TGTGCCAGTAGTCCGTGGGACATCATTTCTGGAAACACCATATATTTT.

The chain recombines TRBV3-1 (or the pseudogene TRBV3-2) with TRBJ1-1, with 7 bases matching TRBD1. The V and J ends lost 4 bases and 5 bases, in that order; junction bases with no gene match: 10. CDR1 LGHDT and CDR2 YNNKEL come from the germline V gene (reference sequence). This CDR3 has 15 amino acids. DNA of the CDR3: TGTGCCAGCAGCCTTCCTGGTCAGGGGGAAACTGAAGCTTTCTTT. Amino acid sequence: CASSLPGQGETEAFF.

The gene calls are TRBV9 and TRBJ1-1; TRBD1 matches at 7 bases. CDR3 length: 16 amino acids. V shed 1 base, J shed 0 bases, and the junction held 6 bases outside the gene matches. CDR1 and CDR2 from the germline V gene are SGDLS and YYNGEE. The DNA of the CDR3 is TGTGCCAGCAGCGTAAGGCAGGGGGGATTGAACACTGAAGCTTTCTTT. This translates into CASSVRQGGLNTEAFF.

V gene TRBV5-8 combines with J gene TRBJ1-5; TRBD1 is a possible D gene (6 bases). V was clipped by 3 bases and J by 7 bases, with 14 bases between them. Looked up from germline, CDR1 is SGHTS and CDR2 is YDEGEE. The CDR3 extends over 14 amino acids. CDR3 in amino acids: CASSSGQFMQPQHF. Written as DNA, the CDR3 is TGTGCCAGCAGCTCCGGACAGTTTATGCAGCCCCAGCATTTT.

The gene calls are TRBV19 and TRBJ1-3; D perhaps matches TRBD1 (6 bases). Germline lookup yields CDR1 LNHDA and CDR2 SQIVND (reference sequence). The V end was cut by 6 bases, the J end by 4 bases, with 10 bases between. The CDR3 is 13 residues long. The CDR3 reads CASSLTGGNTIYF. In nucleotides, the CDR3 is TGTGCCAGTAGCTTGACAGGCGGAAACACCATATATTTT.

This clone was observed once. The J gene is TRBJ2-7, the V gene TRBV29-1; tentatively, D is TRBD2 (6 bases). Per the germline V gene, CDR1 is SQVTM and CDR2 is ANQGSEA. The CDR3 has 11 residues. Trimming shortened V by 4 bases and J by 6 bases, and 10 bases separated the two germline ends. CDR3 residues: CSVGAAGEQYF. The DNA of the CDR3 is TGCAGCGTTGGGGCAGCGGGCGAGCAGTACTTC.

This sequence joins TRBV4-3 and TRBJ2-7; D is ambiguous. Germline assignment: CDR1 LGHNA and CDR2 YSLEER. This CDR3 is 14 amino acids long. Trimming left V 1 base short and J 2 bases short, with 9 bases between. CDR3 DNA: TGCGCCAGCAGCCAAGGCCAGGAACCCTACGAGCAGTACTTC. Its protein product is CASSQGQEPYEQYF.

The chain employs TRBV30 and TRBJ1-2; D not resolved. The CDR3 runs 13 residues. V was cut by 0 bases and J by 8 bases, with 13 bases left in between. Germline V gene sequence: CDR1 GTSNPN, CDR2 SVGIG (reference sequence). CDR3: CAWSVRRTGGYTF. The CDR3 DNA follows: TGTGCCTGGAGTGTACGACGTACCGGGGGCTACACCTTC. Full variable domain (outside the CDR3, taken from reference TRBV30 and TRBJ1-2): SQTIHQWPATLVQPVGSPLSLECTVEGTSNPNLYWYRQAAGRGLQLLFYSVGIGQISSEVPQNLSASRPQDRQFILSSKKLLLSDSGFYLCAWSVRRTGGYTFGSGTRLTVV.

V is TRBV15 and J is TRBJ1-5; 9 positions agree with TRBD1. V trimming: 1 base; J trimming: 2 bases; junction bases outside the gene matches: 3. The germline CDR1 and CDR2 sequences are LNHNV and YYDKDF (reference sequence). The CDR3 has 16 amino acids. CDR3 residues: CATSRGNRGRNQPQHF. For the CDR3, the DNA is TGTGCCACCAGCAGAGGAAACAGGGGGCGCAATCAGCCCCAGCATTTT.

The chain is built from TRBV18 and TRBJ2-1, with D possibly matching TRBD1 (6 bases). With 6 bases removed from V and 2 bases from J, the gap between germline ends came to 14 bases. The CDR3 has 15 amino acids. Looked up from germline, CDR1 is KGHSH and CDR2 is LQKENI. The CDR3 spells CASSPDTGPYNEQFF. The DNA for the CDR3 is TGTGCCAGCTCGCCGGACACAGGGCCCTACAATGAGCAGTTCTTC.

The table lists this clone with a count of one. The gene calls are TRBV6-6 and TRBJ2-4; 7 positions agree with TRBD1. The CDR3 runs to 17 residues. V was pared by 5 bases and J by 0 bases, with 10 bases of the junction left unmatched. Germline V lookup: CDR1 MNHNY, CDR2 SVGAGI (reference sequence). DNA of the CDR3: TGTGCCAGCAGTCCCCGGACAGGCCATTTAGCCAAAAACATTCAGTACTTC. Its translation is CASSPRTGHLAKNIQYF.

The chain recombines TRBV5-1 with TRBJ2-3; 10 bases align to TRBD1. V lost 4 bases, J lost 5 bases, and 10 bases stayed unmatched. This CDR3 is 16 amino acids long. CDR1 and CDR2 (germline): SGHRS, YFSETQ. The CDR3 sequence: CASSIQGQGVGDTQYF. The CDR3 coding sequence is TGCGCCAGCAGCATTCAAGGACAGGGGGTTGGAGATACGCAGTATTTT.

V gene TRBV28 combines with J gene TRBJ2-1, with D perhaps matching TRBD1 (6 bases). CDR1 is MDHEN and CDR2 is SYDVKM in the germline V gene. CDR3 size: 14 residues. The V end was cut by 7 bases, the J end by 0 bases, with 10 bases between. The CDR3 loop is CASKDRSSYNEQFF. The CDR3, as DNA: TGTGCCAGCAAGGACAGAAGCTCCTACAATGAGCAGTTCTTC.

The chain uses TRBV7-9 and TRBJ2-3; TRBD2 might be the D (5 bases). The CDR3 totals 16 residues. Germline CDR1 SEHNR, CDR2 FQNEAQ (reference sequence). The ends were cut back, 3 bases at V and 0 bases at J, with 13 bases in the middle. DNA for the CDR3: TGTGCCAGCAGCTTGCTTCTAGCAGATAGCACAGATACGCAGTATTTT. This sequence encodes CASSLLLADSTDTQYF.

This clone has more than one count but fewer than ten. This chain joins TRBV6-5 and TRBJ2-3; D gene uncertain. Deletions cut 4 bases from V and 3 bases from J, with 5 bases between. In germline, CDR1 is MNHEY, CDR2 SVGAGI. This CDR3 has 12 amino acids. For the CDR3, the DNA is TGTGCCAGCAGTTTACTTACAGATACGCAGTATTTT. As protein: CASSLLTDTQYF.

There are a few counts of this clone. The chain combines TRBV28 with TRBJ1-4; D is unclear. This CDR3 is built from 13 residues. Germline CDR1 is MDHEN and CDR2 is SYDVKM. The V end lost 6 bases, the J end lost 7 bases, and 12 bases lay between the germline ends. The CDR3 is CASRHINTEKLFF. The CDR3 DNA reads TGTGCCAGCAGGCATATAAACACTGAAAAACTGTTTTTT.